The clone carrying this T cell receptor (beta chain) was detected many times. The sample belongs to a study of CD8 T cells in ankylosing spondylitis. V gave up 0 bases and J gave up 3 bases, with 12 bases separating them. CDR1 and CDR2 (germline): DFQATT, SNEGSKA (reference sequence). This CDR3 has 14 residues. Researchers built TCR beta libraries using quantitative 5'-RACE with molecular barcodes. TCRdb fed the 5' RACE reads into MiXCR, producing one record per CDR3 protein. The sample lists 250,000 or so distinct CDR3 sequences; roughly 25% were seen once. The chain employs TRBV20-1 and TRBJ2-7; the D is unclear. Sequencing used blood, either unsorted or a sorted T cell fraction (not recorded which). The TCR was taken from a male donor with ankylosing spondylitis or in good health (not recorded which). CDR3 region: CSARDIWKGYEQYF. The CDR3 DNA follows: TGCAGTGCTAGAGATATTTGGAAAGGCTACGAGCAGTACTTC.